This TCR beta chain was found in a study of T cells expressing NK-cell markers (dated by TCRdb to about 2020). Background for the entire study: Three sorted T-cell subsets (CD3+CD56+NKG2C+, CD3+CD56+NKG2C- and CD3+CD56-NKG2C+) from about 8 donors had their TCR beta-chain repertoires profiled. Seven of the eight sequenced donors were HCMV-seropositive and one was HCMV-seronegative. Randomly selected healthy volunteers, three men and five women, were used as the eight sequenced donors. Sequencing of the libraries produced 2 x 150 bp reads on Illumina HiSeq 2000/2500, MiSeq or NextSeq.

Points the paper makes about the study in general: In 6 or 7 donors, the dominant CD3+CD56+NKG2C+ clonotypes ranked among the top 10 CD8+ clonotypes, making up about 1.0-7.0% of CD8+ T cells. Those dominant clonotypes were again the most abundant among CD3+CD56-NKG2C+ cells in four donors, at roughly 25-60.1%. Whether the expanded NKG2C-expressing T cell clones were specific for HCMV antigens remained unclear.

For sequencing, an Illumina HiSeq 2000 was employed. TCR beta cDNA libraries were made by 5'RACE template switching that added a universal primer site and unique molecular identifiers. cDNA synthesis was primed from the TCR beta constant segment and was followed by two successive PCR amplification steps. Concerning the study's data processing: MIGEC was used to demultiplex reads and group the reads by UMI, and MiTCR was used to assemble and quantify clonotypes. To exclude erroneous sequences, any TCR cDNA sequence not supported by at least two reads was discarded. The tcR package was used for downstream repertoire analysis, and clonotypes were matched between fractions using CDR3 nucleotide sequence together with V segment. Antigen specificity was annotated against VDJdb with VDJmatch, allowing one amino acid substitution in CDR3. TCRdb reprocessed the reads; each CDR3 protein sequence makes one entry, and DNA is unavailable. The V and J calls reflect TCRdb's pipeline rather than the authors' work. The table kept for this sample lists approximately 170,000 distinct CDR3 sequences. The ten largest clones capture 20% of the sample.

Looking up the germline V gene yields CDR1 WSHSY and CDR2 SAAADI. The CDR3 goes from the cysteine to the phenylalanine over 12 residues. No DNA sequence is on record. A commercial ELISA kit detecting HCMV-specific IgG in serum was used to determine HCMV serostatus. Ficoll density gradient centrifugation was used to isolate peripheral blood mononuclear cells from blood. Points on this clonotype: Its antigen remains undetermined.

The chain joins TRBV10-2 to TRBJ2-7. Sequenced input: blood T cells: a sorted CD56 or NKG2C T cell subset, CD4+ or CD8+ T cells, or bulk PBMC T cells (not recorded which). The receptor was isolated from a man aged 18 to 69 in good health. The CDR3 sequence is CASSEPSYEQYF.